This TCR beta chain comes out of a study of T cell repertoires in cytomegalovirus infection. Study at large: Public TCR beta signatures indicated both CMV infection and matching HLA type.

Via MiXCR, TCRdb re-called the reads, giving one row per CDR3 protein. The profile covers 250,000 to 400,000 distinct CDR3 sequences, with around 25% appearing a single time and 10% to 15% taken by the ten largest. This clonotype was found a few times. Its specificity is unknown. Per germline, CDR1 LGHNA and CDR2 YSLEER. Trimming removed 4 bases at V and 2 bases at J, with 14 bases between. The CDR3 has 16 residues. The starting material was cultured PBMCs, obtained from culture after CMV antigen stimulation. The source is a human donor in good health (CMV status not recorded). Some clones in this sample may be carry-over from other donors' samples. The chain employs TRBV4-3 and TRBJ2-2; D is perhaps TRBD1 (5 bases). In nucleotides, the CDR3 is TGCGCCAGCAGCCTTACAGGCGCTTCTAACACCGGGGAGCTGTTTTTT. Translating gives CASSLTGASNTGELFF.